The 32 T cell receptor beta chains presented below share a single source sample, sequenced in a study of cytomegalovirus exposure and HLA in healthy donors. The PCR used 60 Vbeta and 13 Jbeta primers. Produced via immunoSEQ multiplex PCR; TCRdb's table is partial and in-frame only. Altogether about 230,000 clones are present, about 84% being singletons, with the ten largest covering about 1.2%. The specimen sequenced was PBMCs. These receptors were taken from a human donor in good health.

V and J are TRBV7-2 and TRBJ2-7; TRBD1 aligns across 7 bases. Germline assignment: CDR1 SGHTA and CDR2 FQGNSA. Losses at the gene ends were 5 bases for V and 2 bases for J; bases not matched to a gene: 6. CDR3 length: 14 residues. The CDR3 sequence: CASSTTGVPYEQYF. CDR3 nucleotide sequence: TGTGCCAGCAGCACCACAGGGGTCCCCTACGAGCAGTACTTC.

Concerning this clone: One junction end disagrees with the germline gene, perhaps due to a read error. The chain combines TRBV7-9 with TRBJ1-2, with D unclear. The CDR3 consists of 12 residues. Germline values: CDR1 SEHNR, CDR2 FQNEAQ (reference sequence). The CDR3 DNA reads as TGTTCCAGCAGCTTAGATCGGGTTGGCTACACCTTC. The encoded protein is CSSSLDRVGYTF.

The V call is TRBV30, the J call TRBJ2-7; tentatively, D is TRBD2 (5 bases). CDR1 GTSNPN and CDR2 SVGIG come from the germline V gene (reference sequence). The germline V and J ends were trimmed by 0 bases and 4 bases, with 7 bases remaining between them. The CDR3 runs to 12 residues. CDR3 DNA sequence: TGTGCCTGGAGTGTAACGGGATACGAGCAGTACTTC. Amino acids: CAWSVTGYEQYF.

J is TRBJ1-2 and V is TRBV7-2, with D possibly TRBD1 on 6 matching bases. This CDR3 region has 16 residues. With 4 bases removed from V and 0 bases from J, the gap between germline ends came to 15 bases. Germline loops: CDR1 SGHTA, CDR2 FQGNSA. The CDR3 reads CASSSATGIANYGYTF. For the CDR3, the DNA is TGTGCCAGCAGCTCTGCCACAGGGATAGCTAACTATGGCTACACCTTC.

This sequence joins TRBV29-1 and TRBJ2-7, with TRBD2 matching 9 bases. The CDR3 sequence is 13 residues long. Germline CDR1 is SQVTM and CDR2 is ANQGSEA. V gave up 4 bases and J gave up 4 bases; unmatched junction bases: 5. The CDR3 sequence is CSVGLTSGYEQYF. As DNA, the CDR3 is TGCAGCGTTGGGTTGACTAGCGGATACGAGCAGTACTTC.

A single count supports this clone. This chain connects TRBV5-6 to TRBJ2-7; 10 bases fit TRBD1. The CDR3 is made up of 18 amino acids. Germline assignment: CDR1 SGHDT and CDR2 YYEEEE. Germline trimming cut 0 bases from V and 5 bases from J; bases unmatched to any gene: 14. CDR3 in DNA: TGTGCCAGCAGCTTGGAGGTCCGTAGACAGGGGGCGGAGGACGAGCAGTACTTC. Its translation is CASSLEVRRQGAEDEQYF.

As concerns this clone: At one end the junction does not follow the germline gene, possibly because of a read error. J is TRBJ1-2 and V is TRBV20-1; D uncertain. CDR3 length equals 10 residues. From germline, CDR1 is DFQATT and CDR2 SNEGSKA (reference sequence). In DNA form, the CDR3 reads TGCAGTGCTGGAAGGACGGGGAATAGCTTC. Encoded protein: CSAGRTGNSF.

This chain links TRBV27 with TRBJ2-7; 9 bases are a match to TRBD2. The J segment lost 6 bases and the V segment lost 3 bases, leaving 30 bases of the junction unmatched. Germline V CDR1 and CDR2: MNHEY, SMNVEV (reference sequence). The CDR3 has 22 residues. CDR3 residues: CASSFALRGMFLEREAPCEQYF. CDR3 nucleotides: TGTGCCAGCAGTTTCGCCCTCCGGGGGATGTTCCTAGAGCGGGAGGCGCCCTGCGAGCAGTACTTC.

This clone has only one observation. The chain uses TRBV11-2 and TRBJ1-1, with TRBD1 identical over 8 bases. V lost 3 bases, J lost 5 bases, and 5 bases stayed unmatched. Germline CDR1 is SGHAT and CDR2 is FQNNGV. The CDR3 loop spans 14 amino acids. The CDR3 nucleotides are TGTGCCAGCAGCTTGCGACAGGGGATGACTGAAGCTTTCTTT. Amino acid sequence: CASSLRQGMTEAFF.

The V gene is TRBV4-1, the J gene TRBJ2-7; 9 bases are a match to TRBD2. V gave up 8 bases and J gave up 1 base; unmatched junction bases: 3. The CDR3 is made up of 13 amino acids. Germline loops: CDR1 MGHRA, CDR2 YSYEKL. The CDR3 DNA reads TGCGCCAGCGCTAGCGGGGATTCCTACGAGCAGTACTTC. Amino acid sequence: CASASGDSYEQYF.

To note about this clone: One junction end disagrees with the germline gene, perhaps due to a read error. J is TRBJ2-2 and V is TRBV6-6; 8 bases are a match to TRBD2. CDR3 length: 15 amino acids. Germline V gene sequence: CDR1 MNHNY, CDR2 SVGAGI (reference sequence). Written as DNA, the CDR3 is TGTGCCACCAGTGGCGGGGGGACTATCACCGGGGAGCTGTTTTTT. It encodes CATSGGGTITGELFF.

This clone showed up just once. The chain employs TRBV9 and TRBJ2-5; 8 nucleotides match TRBD2. V shed 1 base and J 5 bases; nucleotides not matched to a gene: 7. The CDR3 is 15 residues long. Germline lookup yields CDR1 SGDLS and CDR2 YYNGEE. The CDR3 reads CASSVRAGEAETQYF. CDR3 nucleotides: TGTGCCAGCAGCGTAAGAGCGGGGGAGGCGGAGACCCAGTACTTC.

The chain carries TRBV7-6 and TRBJ2-5; no clear D gene. Germline V gene sequence: CDR1 SGHVS, CDR2 FNYEAQ. V was trimmed by 1 base and J by 1 base, leaving 7 bases between them. CDR3 length: 14 residues. DNA of the CDR3: TGTGCCAGCAGCTTAGTTGCGGCCCAAGAGACCCAGTACTTC. This codes for CASSLVAAQETQYF. The whole variable domain, filled in from reference TRBV7-6 and TRBJ2-5, reads GAGVSQSPRYKVTKRGQDVALRCDPISGHVSLYWYRQALGQGPEFLTYFNYEAQQDKSGLPNDRFSAERPEGSISTLTIQRTEQRDSAMYRCASSLVAAQETQYFGPGTRLLVL.

This chain joins TRBV6-8 and TRBJ2-7, with D hard to call. Germline loops: CDR1 MNHGY, CDR2 SAAAGT. The CDR3 runs to 16 residues. V was pared by 2 bases and J by 6 bases, with 20 bases between. DNA for the CDR3: TGTGCCAGCAGTTACGGGTTTAGTCCAGGCGTCTCCGAGCAGTACTTC. Translating gives CASSYGFSPGVSEQYF.

In its sample, this clone was seen a few times. The chain uses TRBV4-3 and TRBJ2-3; D perhaps matches TRBD1 (6 bases). The V and J ends lost 0 bases and 7 bases respectively, with 17 bases between them. This CDR3 comprises 16 residues. The germline V gene encodes CDR1 LGHNA and CDR2 YSLEER. The CDR3 sequence is CASSQDGTKNFHTQYF. CDR3 DNA: TGCGCCAGCAGCCAAGACGGGACAAAGAATTTCCATACGCAGTATTTT.

The chain is built from TRBV7-6 and TRBJ2-1; maybe TRBD2 (5 bases). This CDR3 has 17 residues. V was shortened by 0 bases and J by 5 bases, with 17 bases between the two germline ends. CDR1 and CDR2 from the germline V gene are SGHVS and FNYEAQ. This CDR3 is CASSLALTSGIDNEQFF. In DNA form, the CDR3 reads TGTGCCAGCAGCTTAGCCTTAACGTCGGGGATAGACAATGAGCAGTTCTTC.

A remark on this clone: Distinct nucleotide sequences in the sample also encode this CDR3. The V call is TRBV11-2, the J call TRBJ2-7; D is uncertain. CDR1 is SGHAT, CDR2 FQNNGV, per germline. The CDR3 covers 12 residues. V was pared by 4 bases and J by 3 bases, with 7 bases between. As DNA, the CDR3 is TGTGCCAGCAGCTCCGTGAGCTACGAGCAGTACTTC. Protein sequence: CASSSVSYEQYF.

V gene TRBV10-3 combines with J gene TRBJ2-5; 10 nucleotides match TRBD1. The DNA matches TRBJ2-7 better at its end, which makes the J call doubtful. This CDR3 comprises 17 residues. CDR1 and CDR2 (germline): ENHRY, SYGVKD. For the CDR3, the DNA is TGTGCCATCAGTGAGTCGGTTTGGGGACAGGGGTGGTACGAGCAGTACTTC. Translated, it gives CAISESVWGQGWYEQYF.

As for this clone: Relative to the germline gene, one junction end is altered; a read error may explain this. The CDR3 is CSSSLVAVDTEAFF. The CDR3 DNA reads as TGTTCCAGCAGCTTAGTAGCCGTGGACACTGAAGCTTTCTTT. The chain links TRBV7-9 to TRBJ1-1, with D hard to call. The CDR3 contains 14 residues. CDR1 and CDR2 (germline): SEHNR, FQNEAQ (reference sequence).

The chain employs TRBV29-1 and TRBJ2-3, with 9 bases that match TRBD2. J was trimmed by 6 bases and V by 4 bases; bases with no gene match: 8. CDR3 length: 14 amino acids. Germline V gene lookup returns CDR1 SQVTM and CDR2 ANQGSEA. CDR3 DNA sequence: TGCAGCGTTGTCGTAGCGGGAGTTATCGATACGCAGTATTTT. Its protein is CSVVVAGVIDTQYF.

The rearrangement links TRBV25-1 to TRBJ2-3; 11 bases line up with TRBD2. With V trimmed by 2 bases and J by 3 bases, 4 bases remained unmatched. Germline V gene lookup returns CDR1 MGHDK and CDR2 SYGVNS. There are 16 residues in the CDR3. CDR3 protein: CASSERPSGRTDTQYF. As DNA, the CDR3 is TGTGCCAGCAGTGAACGTCCTAGCGGGAGGACAGATACGCAGTATTTT. The variable domain in full, completed from reference TRBV25-1 and TRBJ2-3, reads EADIYQTPRYLVIGTGKKITLECSQTMGHDKMYWYQQDPGMELHLIHYSYGVNSTEKGDLSSESTVSRIRTEHFPLTLESARPSHTSQYLCASSERPSGRTDTQYFGPGTRLTVL.

V is TRBV7-3 and J is TRBJ1-1, with a possible D match to TRBD1 (5 bases). V lost 2 bases and J 2 bases, leaving 9 bases between the germline ends. This CDR3 region has 14 residues. The V gene's germline CDR1 is SGHTA and CDR2 FQGTGA. CDR3 loop: CASSLAGTNTEAFF. CDR3 DNA: TGTGCCAGCAGCTTAGCGGGGACCAACACTGAAGCTTTCTTT.

This chain joins TRBV27 and TRBJ1-4; weak D call: TRBD1 (6 bases). Germline V gives CDR1 MNHEY, CDR2 SMNVEV (reference sequence). CDR3 size: 16 residues. Trimming removed 6 bases from V and 8 bases from J, with 22 bases in between. DNA for the CDR3: TGTGCCAGCAGACCCCCCTTAACAGGGTCGGGGGAAAAACTGTTTTTT. Translation: CASRPPLTGSGEKLFF.

The V gene is TRBV5-1, the J gene TRBJ1-2, with D unclear. Trimming removed 1 base at V and 8 bases at J, with 15 bases between. The CDR3 length is 14 residues. Per the germline V gene, CDR1 is SGHRS and CDR2 is YFSETQ. The DNA of the CDR3 is TGCGCCAGCAGCTTGCAATCGCGGCGTTGGGGCTACACCTTC. Encoded protein: CASSLQSRRWGYTF.

This chain joins TRBV5-1 and TRBJ1-4, with D perhaps TRBD1 (6 bases). Between the trimmed V and J ends, which lost 1 base and 5 bases, there was a span of 9 bases. Germline V gene sequence: CDR1 SGHRS, CDR2 YFSETQ. This CDR3 is built from 14 residues. The CDR3 DNA sequence: TGCGCCAGCAGCTTGTTACAGGGCAATGAAAAACTGTTTTTT. Protein: CASSLLQGNEKLFF.

The chain links TRBV6-5 to TRBJ2-2; 7 bases match TRBD1. V gave up 4 bases and J gave up 0 bases; unmatched junction bases: 2. Germline CDR1 and CDR2: MNHEY and SVGAGI. This CDR3 is 15 amino acids long. CDR3 sequence: CASSSGTANTGELFF. CDR3 in DNA: TGTGCCAGCAGTTCCGGGACAGCGAACACCGGGGAGCTGTTTTTT.

This chain connects TRBV5-1 to TRBJ1-2, with D unclear. V lost 4 bases, J lost 0 bases, and 10 bases lay in between. Germline values: CDR1 SGHRS, CDR2 YFSETQ. This CDR3 region has 14 residues. In DNA, the CDR3 is TGCGCCAGCAGCCCGGACGGGGCTAACTATGGCTACACCTTC. Translated, it gives CASSPDGANYGYTF.

This chain uses TRBV4-2 with TRBJ2-7, with 7 bases fitting TRBD2. The CDR3 sequence is 16 residues long. J gave up 6 bases and V 0 bases, and 11 bases lay outside the gene matches. Germline V gene data show CDR1 as LGHNA and CDR2 as YNFKEQ. The CDR3 reads CASSQELSAGFAEQYF. DNA for the CDR3: TGTGCCAGCAGCCAAGAACTATCAGCGGGATTCGCCGAGCAGTACTTC.

This clone appeared once. The genes are TRBV18 and TRBJ2-7; 9 nucleotides match TRBD1. Looked up from germline, CDR1 is KGHSH and CDR2 is LQKENI. V dropped 3 bases and J dropped 3; count of bases not matched to a gene: 6. The CDR3 has 15 amino acids. CDR3 in DNA: TGTGCCAGCTCACCCACCGGGGGACAGGGCTACGAGCAGTACTTC. Translating it yields CASSPTGGQGYEQYF.

This clone was seen once. The rearrangement uses TRBV6-5 and TRBJ1-4; no firm D call. V was cut by 8 bases and J by 2 bases, with 9 bases left in between. CDR3 length: 13 residues. CDR1 and CDR2 (germline): MNHEY, SVGAGI. In DNA, the CDR3 is TGTGCCAGCGAGCGATCTACTAATGAAAAACTGTTTTTT. Protein sequence: CASERSTNEKLFF.

The chain joins TRBV6-1 to TRBJ1-2; possibly TRBD1 for D (6 bases). CDR3 size: 14 residues. Between the trimmed V and J ends, which lost 3 bases and 7 bases, there was a span of 15 bases. The germline V gene has CDR1 MNHNS and CDR2 SASEGT. CDR3 bases: TGTGCCAGCAGTGACGCCCCTCGGGGGGCTGGCTACACCTTC. This encodes CASSDAPRGAGYTF.

The CDR3 region has the DNA TGTGCCAGAAGTTTCCCCCCGGGACTAGCTTCCTACAATGAGCAGTTCTTC. Protein: CARSFPPGLASYNEQFF. The chain is built from TRBV5-3 and TRBJ2-1, with 9 bases aligning to TRBD2. TRBV5-3 is marked as an open reading frame, function uncertain. V shed 5 bases and J 1 base; nucleotides not matched to a gene: 10. The CDR3 covers 17 residues.